This T cell receptor (beta chain) was sequenced for a study of T cells in Graves' hyperthyroidism and ophthalmopathy. About this clonotype itself: Its matching antigen is unknown.

Germline values: CDR1 SGHRS, CDR2 YFSETQ. J lost 0 bases, V lost 2 bases, and 5 bases had no gene match. This CDR3 is built from 16 residues. Those patients with uncontrolled infection, other autoimmune disease, pregnancy or lactation were excluded. For the diagnoses, clinical symptoms, serum thyroxine and TRAb, thyroid ultrasound and orbital computed tomography were used. Study findings and constraints: Most thyroid clonotypes expanded above 0.001 appeared in blood too.

RNA transcripts served as the template for amplifying TCR beta CDR3 regions. During a first-round RT-PCR of the TCR CDR3, the HTBI primer set was used. TCRdb used MiXCR to reprocess the multiplex PCR reads, holding one entry per CDR3 protein. The sample lists about 640,000 distinct CDR3 sequences, roughly 20% occurring once. The specimen sequenced was blood. The clonotype was recovered from a man aged 30-40 years with Graves' ophthalmopathy. The chain combines TRBV5-1 with TRBJ2-3, with TRBD2 matching 8 bases. In DNA form, the CDR3 reads TGCGCCAGCAGCTTCCGCGGGAGGACTAGCACAGATACGCAGTATTTT. It specifies CASSFRGRTSTDTQYF.